The 18 T cell receptor beta chains presented below share a single source sample, sequenced in a study of cytomegalovirus exposure and HLA in healthy donors. PCR was performed using 60 Vbeta and 13 Jbeta primers. Profiling relied on immunoSEQ multiplex PCR, and the TCRdb table lists in-frame clones only, not all of them. The sample consists of approximately 160,000 clones, about 80% of them appearing once. Sequencing was carried out using PBMCs. These TCRs come from a man aged 18 to 30 in good health and CMV-seropositive.

CDR3: CASSLGSGGMSSYEQYF. The CDR3 coding sequence is TGTGCCAGCAGCCTCGGATCGGGGGGGATGAGCTCCTACGAGCAGTACTTC. The chain is built from TRBV9 and TRBJ2-7; 8 bases are shared with TRBD2. There are 17 residues in the CDR3. The J segment lost 0 bases and the V segment lost 4 bases, leaving 12 bases of the junction unmatched. CDR1 is SGDLS and CDR2 is YYNGEE in the germline V gene.

To note about this clone: This specimen includes other DNA sequences encoding the same CDR3. The chain is built from TRBV19 and TRBJ1-1; D possibly corresponds to TRBD1 (6 bases). With 3 bases removed from V and 1 base from J, the gap between germline ends came to 9 bases. Germline V gene lookup returns CDR1 LNHDA and CDR2 SQIVND (reference sequence). The CDR3 spans 14 residues. The CDR3 reads CASSIRGQNTEAFF. Written as DNA, the CDR3 is TGTGCCAGTAGTATCAGGGGCCAGAACACTGAAGCTTTCTTT.

The chain combines TRBV5-6 with TRBJ1-1, with D possibly being TRBD1 (5 bases). The germline gives CDR1 SGHDT, CDR2 YYEEEE. V lost 6 bases to trimming and J lost 4 bases, with 13 bases between them. The CDR3 runs to 13 residues. The CDR3 DNA reads as TGTGCCAGCACCTATACAGGTAGCACTGAAGCTTTCTTT. It codes for CASTYTGSTEAFF.

V gene TRBV2 combines with J gene TRBJ1-3; TRBD1 might be the D (6 bases). The CDR3 contains 14 residues. Germline assignment: CDR1 SNHLY and CDR2 FYNNEI. V lost 7 bases to trimming and J lost 0 bases, with 10 bases between them. In DNA, the CDR3 is TGTGCCAGCACCGAGGACAGCTCTGGAAACACCATATATTTT. Its translation: CASTEDSSGNTIYF.

The chain joins TRBV6-6 to TRBJ2-1, with TRBD1 as a possible D gene (6 bases). Germline CDR1 and CDR2: MNHNY and SVGAGI (reference sequence). The CDR3 spans 12 residues. Trimming left V 6 bases short and J 8 bases short, with 11 bases between. This CDR3 is CASRQGVDEQFF. CDR3 DNA sequence: TGTGCCAGCAGACAGGGTGTCGATGAGCAGTTCTTC.

The V and J genes are TRBV4-1 and TRBJ1-5; D is ambiguous. With 2 bases removed from V and 5 bases from J, the gap between germline ends came to 7 bases. The CDR3 loop spans 13 amino acids. Germline lookup yields CDR1 MGHRA and CDR2 YSYEKL. Here the CDR3 DNA reads TGCGCCAGCAGCCAAACTGGAGATCAGCCCCAGCATTTT. Protein product: CASSQTGDQPQHF.

CDR3: CACHRGKVQEYTGELFF. DNA for the CDR3: TGTGCATGTCACAGGGGGAAAGTCCAAGAATACACCGGGGAGCTGTTTTTT. The V and J genes are TRBV30 and TRBJ2-2; 8 bases match TRBD1. The CDR3 loop spans 17 amino acids. Germline V lookup: CDR1 GTSNPN, CDR2 SVGIG (reference sequence).

V is TRBV5-1 and J is TRBJ1-1; the D gene is possibly TRBD1 (5 bases). CDR3 length equals 14 residues. V was pared by 7 bases and J by 4 bases, with 17 bases between. The V gene's germline CDR1 is SGHRS and CDR2 YFSETQ. The CDR3 protein is CASGSQGGGTEAFF. The CDR3 DNA reads as TGCGCCAGCGGATCGCAGGGAGGAGGCACTGAAGCTTTCTTT.

The chain couples TRBV28 to TRBJ2-7; 11 positions match TRBD2. This CDR3 is built from 15 residues. After removal of 6 bases from V and 6 bases from J, the junction contained 10 bases not matched to a gene. Germline V gene sequence: CDR1 MDHEN, CDR2 SYDVKM. The DNA for the CDR3 is TGTGCCAGCAGATACATGACTAGCGGGATGTCCGAGCAGTACTTC. It codes for CASRYMTSGMSEQYF.

The rearrangement uses TRBV4-2 and TRBJ2-3; 9 bases fit TRBD1. With 1 base clipped from V and 3 bases from J, the junction kept 5 bases outside the gene matches. CDR1 is LGHNA, CDR2 YNFKEQ, per germline. The CDR3 sequence is 16 residues long. Here the CDR3 DNA reads TGTGCCAGCAGCCAAGTAGGGACAGGGATGACAGATACGCAGTATTTT. Protein sequence: CASSQVGTGMTDTQYF.

The chain links TRBV5-6 to TRBJ1-3; possibly TRBD1 for D (6 bases). The ends were cut back, 4 bases at V and 4 bases at J, with 12 bases in the middle. The V gene's germline CDR1 is SGHDT and CDR2 YYEEEE. The CDR3 contains 14 residues. The CDR3 bases are TGTGCCAGCAGCGATGGGGGCTCCGGAAACACCATATATTTT. Its protein product is CASSDGGSGNTIYF.

This clone was detected once. The chain uses TRBV19 and TRBJ2-7; TRBD1 matches 9 bases. V dropped 6 bases and J dropped 3; count of bases not matched to a gene: 12. CDR3 length: 16 amino acids. The V gene's germline CDR1 is LNHDA and CDR2 SQIVND (reference sequence). As DNA, the CDR3 is TGTGCCAGTAGCACTCCGGGACAGGGAGAACTCTACGAGCAGTACTTC. It codes for CASSTPGQGELYEQYF.

The chain couples TRBV6-5 to TRBJ1-2; 7 bases map to TRBD1. The V gene's germline CDR1 is MNHEY and CDR2 SVGAGI. The V gene end was trimmed by 7 bases and the J gene end by 2 bases; junction bases not matched to a gene: 1. This CDR3 has 12 residues. The CDR3 DNA reads TGTGCCAGCACGGGACAGAACTATGGCTACACCTTC. It encodes CASTGQNYGYTF.

This chain uses TRBV6-5 with TRBJ1-1, with 7 bases lining up with TRBD1. Germline CDR1 MNHEY, CDR2 SVGAGI. V lost 6 bases and J lost 6; bases outside the gene matches: 7. This CDR3 has 13 residues. The CDR3 DNA follows: TGTGCCAGCAGGGTCGGGAGGGGGCCTGAAGCTTTCTTT. Residues: CASRVGRGPEAFF.

The V gene is TRBV6-6, the J gene TRBJ1-2, with 8 nucleotides matching TRBD1. Germline CDR1 reads MNHNY; CDR2 reads SVGAGI (reference sequence). This CDR3 spans 14 amino acids. V was pared by 6 bases and J by 0 bases, with 3 bases of the junction left unmatched. The CDR3 coding sequence is TGTGCCAGCAGCGAACAGGGGGCTAACTATGGCTACACCTTC. This sequence encodes CASSEQGANYGYTF.

V gene TRBV19 combines with J gene TRBJ2-5; 11 nucleotides match TRBD2. The CDR3 has 18 amino acids. Trimming took 9 bases from V and 7 from J; bases not matched to a gene: 22. Germline V gives CDR1 LNHDA, CDR2 SQIVND (reference sequence). The CDR3 reads CASRGKLAGGPVQATQYF. In DNA form, the CDR3 reads TGTGCCAGCAGAGGGAAGTTAGCGGGAGGGCCGGTGCAGGCGACCCAGTACTTC.

This clone was detected once. The chain links TRBV5-6 to TRBJ1-1, with D perhaps TRBD1 (5 bases). Germline V gene data show CDR1 as SGHDT and CDR2 as YYEEEE. CDR3 length: 14 residues. Trimming took off 1 base at V and 4 bases at J, with 11 bases between the two ends. The CDR3 is CASSLFQGGTEAFF. CDR3 bases: TGTGCCAGCAGCTTGTTTCAGGGTGGCACTGAAGCTTTCTTT.

The chain links TRBV7-2 to TRBJ1-3; 8 positions match TRBD1. CDR1 and CDR2 from the germline V gene are SGHTA and FQGNSA. V shed 5 bases and J 4 bases; nucleotides not matched to a gene: 7. The CDR3 consists of 15 residues. The CDR3 loop is CASSRSTGGGNTIYF. In DNA form, the CDR3 reads TGTGCCAGCAGCCGAAGTACAGGGGGAGGAAACACCATATATTTT.